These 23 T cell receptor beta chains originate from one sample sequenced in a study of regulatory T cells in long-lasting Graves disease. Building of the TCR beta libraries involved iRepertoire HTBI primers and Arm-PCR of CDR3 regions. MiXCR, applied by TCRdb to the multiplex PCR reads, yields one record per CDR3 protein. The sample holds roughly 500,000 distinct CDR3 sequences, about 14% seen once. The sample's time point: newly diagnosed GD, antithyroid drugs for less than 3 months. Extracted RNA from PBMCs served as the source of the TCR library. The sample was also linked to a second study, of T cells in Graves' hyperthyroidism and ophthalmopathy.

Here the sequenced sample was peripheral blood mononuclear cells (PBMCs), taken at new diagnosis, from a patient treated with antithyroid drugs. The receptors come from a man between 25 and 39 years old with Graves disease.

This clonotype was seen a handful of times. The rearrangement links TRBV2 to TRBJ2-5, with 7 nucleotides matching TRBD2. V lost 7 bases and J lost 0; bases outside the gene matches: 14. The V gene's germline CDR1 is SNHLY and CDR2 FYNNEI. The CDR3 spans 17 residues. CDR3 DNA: TGTGCCAGCAACCGCTCACCCTCGGCGGGAGACCAAGAGACCCAGTACTTC. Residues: CASNRSPSAGDQETQYF.

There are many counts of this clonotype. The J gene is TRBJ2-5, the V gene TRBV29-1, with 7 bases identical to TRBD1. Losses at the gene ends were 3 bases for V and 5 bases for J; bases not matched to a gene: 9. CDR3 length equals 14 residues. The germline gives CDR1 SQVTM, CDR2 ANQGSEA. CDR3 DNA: TGCAGCGTTGAGAGAACAGGGGTGAGGGAGACCCAGTACTTC. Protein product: CSVERTGVRETQYF.

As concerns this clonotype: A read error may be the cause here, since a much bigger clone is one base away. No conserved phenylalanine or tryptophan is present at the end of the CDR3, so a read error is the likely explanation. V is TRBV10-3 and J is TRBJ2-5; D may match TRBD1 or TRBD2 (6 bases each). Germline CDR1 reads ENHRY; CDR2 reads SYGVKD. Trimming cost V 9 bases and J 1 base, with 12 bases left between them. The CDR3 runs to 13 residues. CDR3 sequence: CAMAEGGQETQYS. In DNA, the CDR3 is TGTGCCATGGCAGAGGGGGGCCAAGAGACCCAGTACTCC.

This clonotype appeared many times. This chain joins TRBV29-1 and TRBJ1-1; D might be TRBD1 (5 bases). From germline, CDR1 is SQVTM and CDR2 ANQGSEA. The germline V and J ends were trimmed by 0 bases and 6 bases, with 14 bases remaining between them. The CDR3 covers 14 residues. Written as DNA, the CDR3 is TGCAGCGTTGAAGATCTGGGACTAACCTCTGAAGCTTTCTTT. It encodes CSVEDLGLTSEAFF.

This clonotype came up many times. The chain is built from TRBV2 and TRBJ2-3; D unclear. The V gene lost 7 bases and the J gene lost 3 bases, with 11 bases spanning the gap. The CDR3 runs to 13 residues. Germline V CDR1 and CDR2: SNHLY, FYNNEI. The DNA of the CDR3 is TGTGCCAGCACCACACAAGGGACAGATACGCAGTATTTT. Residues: CASTTQGTDTQYF.

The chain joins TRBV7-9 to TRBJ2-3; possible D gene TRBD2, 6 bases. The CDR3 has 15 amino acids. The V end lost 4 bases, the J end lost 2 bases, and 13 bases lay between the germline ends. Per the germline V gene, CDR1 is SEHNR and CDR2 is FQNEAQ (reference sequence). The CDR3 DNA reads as TGTGCCAGCAGCTCCACGGGGGAATACACAGATACGCAGTATTTT. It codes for CASSSTGEYTDTQYF.

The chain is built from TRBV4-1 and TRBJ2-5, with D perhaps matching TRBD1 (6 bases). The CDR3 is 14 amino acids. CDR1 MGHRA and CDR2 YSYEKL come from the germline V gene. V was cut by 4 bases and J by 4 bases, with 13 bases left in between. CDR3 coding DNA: TGCGCCAGCAGCCTCCAGGGGTTCGGAGAGACCCAGTACTTC. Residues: CASSLQGFGETQYF.

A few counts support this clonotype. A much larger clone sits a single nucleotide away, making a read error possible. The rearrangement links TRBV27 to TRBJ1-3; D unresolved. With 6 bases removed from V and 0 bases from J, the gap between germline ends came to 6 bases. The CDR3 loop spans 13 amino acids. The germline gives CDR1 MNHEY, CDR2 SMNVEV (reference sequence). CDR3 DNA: TGTGCCAGCAGGGGGAGCTCTGGAAACACCATATATTTT. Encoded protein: CASRGSSGNTIYF.

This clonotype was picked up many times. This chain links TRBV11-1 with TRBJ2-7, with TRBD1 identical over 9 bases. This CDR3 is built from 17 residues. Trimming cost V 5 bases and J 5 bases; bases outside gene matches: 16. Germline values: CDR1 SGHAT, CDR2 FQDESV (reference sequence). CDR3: CASSAPRAGQGSHEQYF. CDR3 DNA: TGTGCCAGCAGCGCCCCCCGTGCGGGACAGGGTTCCCACGAGCAGTACTTC.

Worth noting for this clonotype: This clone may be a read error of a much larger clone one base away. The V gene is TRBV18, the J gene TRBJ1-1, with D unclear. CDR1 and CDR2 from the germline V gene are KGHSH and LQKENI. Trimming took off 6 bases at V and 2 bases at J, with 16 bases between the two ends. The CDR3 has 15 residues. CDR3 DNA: TGTGCCAGCTCGTCACCCTGGACGGCCAACACTGAAGCTTTCTTT. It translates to CASSSPWTANTEAFF.

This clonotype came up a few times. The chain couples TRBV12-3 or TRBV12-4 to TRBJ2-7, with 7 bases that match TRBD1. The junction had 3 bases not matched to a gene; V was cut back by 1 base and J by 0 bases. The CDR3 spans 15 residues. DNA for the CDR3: TGTGCCAGCAGTTTAGAAGGGGGCGACTCCTACGAGCAGTACTTC. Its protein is CASSLEGGDSYEQYF.

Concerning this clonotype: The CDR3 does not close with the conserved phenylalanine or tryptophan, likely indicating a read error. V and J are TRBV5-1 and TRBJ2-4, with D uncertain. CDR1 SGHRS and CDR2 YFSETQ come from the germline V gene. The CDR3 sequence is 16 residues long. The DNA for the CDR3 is TGCGCCGGCAGCTTGGTTTACAGCCTAGCCAAAAACATTCAGTACCTC. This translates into CAGSLVYSLAKNIQYL.

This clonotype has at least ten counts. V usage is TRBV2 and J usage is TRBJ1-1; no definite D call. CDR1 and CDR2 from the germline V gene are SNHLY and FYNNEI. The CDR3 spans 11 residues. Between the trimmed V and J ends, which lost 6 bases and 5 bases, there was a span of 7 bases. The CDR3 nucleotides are TGTGCCAGCAGGGGGAGGACTGAAGCTTTCTTT. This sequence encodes CASRGRTEAFF.

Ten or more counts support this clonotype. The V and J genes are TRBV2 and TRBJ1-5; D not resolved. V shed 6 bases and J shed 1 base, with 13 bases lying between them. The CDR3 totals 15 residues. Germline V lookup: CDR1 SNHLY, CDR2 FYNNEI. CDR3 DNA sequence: TGTGCCAGCAGCGGGGATAGGGCCAGCAATCAGCCCCAGCATTTT. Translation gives CASSGDRASNQPQHF.

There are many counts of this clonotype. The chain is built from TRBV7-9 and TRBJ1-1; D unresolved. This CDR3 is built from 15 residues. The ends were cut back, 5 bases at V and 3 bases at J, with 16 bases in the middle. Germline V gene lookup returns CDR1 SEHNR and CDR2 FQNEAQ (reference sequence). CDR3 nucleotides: TGTGCCAGCAGCCCTCCGGGGAAGAGAGACACTGAAGCTTTCTTT. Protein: CASSPPGKRDTEAFF.

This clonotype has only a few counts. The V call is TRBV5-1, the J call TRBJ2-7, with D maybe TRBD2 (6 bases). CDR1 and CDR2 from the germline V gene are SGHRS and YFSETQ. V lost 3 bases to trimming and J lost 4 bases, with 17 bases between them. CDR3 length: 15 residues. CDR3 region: CASSSERGLLYEQYF. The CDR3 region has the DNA TGCGCCAGCAGCTCCGAGAGAGGACTACTATACGAGCAGTACTTC. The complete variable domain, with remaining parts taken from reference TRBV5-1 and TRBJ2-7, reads KAGVTQTPRYLIKTRGQQVTLSCSPISGHRSVSWYQQTPGQGLQFLFEYFSETQRNKGNFPGRFSGRQFSNSRSEMNVSTLELGDSALYLCASSSERGLLYEQYFGPGTRLTVT.

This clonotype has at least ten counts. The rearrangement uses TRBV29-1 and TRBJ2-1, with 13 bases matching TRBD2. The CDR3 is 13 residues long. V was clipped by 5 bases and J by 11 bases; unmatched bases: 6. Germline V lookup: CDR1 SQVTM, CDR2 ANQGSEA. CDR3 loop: CSVRGLAGPQQFF. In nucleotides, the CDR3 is TGCAGCGTTAGGGGACTAGCGGGACCCCAGCAGTTCTTC.

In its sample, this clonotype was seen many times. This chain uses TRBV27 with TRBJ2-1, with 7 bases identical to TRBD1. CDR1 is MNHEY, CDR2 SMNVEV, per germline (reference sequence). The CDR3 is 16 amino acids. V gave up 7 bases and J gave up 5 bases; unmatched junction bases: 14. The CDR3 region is CASMMQGEKRNNEQFF. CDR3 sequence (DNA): TGTGCCAGCATGATGCAGGGGGAGAAGAGAAACAATGAGCAGTTCTTC.

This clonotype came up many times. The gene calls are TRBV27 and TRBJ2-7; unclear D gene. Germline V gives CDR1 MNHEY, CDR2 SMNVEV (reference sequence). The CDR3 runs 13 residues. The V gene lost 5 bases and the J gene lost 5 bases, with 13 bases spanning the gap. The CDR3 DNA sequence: TGTGCCAGCAGTCCCGTCCGTGAGGACGAGCAGTACTTC. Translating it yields CASSPVREDEQYF.

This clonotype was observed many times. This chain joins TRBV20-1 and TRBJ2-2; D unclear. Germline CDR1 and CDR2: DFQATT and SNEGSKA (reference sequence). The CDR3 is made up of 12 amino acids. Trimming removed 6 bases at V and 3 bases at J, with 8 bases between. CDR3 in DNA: TGCAGTGCCCTCCTTGACACCGGGGAGCTGTTTTTT. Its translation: CSALLDTGELFF.

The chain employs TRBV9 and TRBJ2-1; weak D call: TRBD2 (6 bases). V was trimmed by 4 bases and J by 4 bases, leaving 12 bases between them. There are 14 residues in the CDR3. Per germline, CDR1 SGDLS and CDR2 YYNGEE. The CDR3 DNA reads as TGTGCCAGCAGCCTTAGCGGAACTTACAATGAGCAGTTCTTC. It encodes CASSLSGTYNEQFF. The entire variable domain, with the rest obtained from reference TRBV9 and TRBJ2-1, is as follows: DSGVTQTPKHLITATGQRVTLRCSPRSGDLSVYWYQQSLDQGLQFLIQYYNGEERAKGNILERFSAQQFPDLHSELNLSSLELGDSALYFCASSLSGTYNEQFFGPGTRLTVL.

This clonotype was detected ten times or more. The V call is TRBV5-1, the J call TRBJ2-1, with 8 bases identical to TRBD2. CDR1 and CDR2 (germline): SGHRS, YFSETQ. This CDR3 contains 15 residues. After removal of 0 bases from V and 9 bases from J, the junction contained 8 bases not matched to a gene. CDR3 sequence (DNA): TGCGCCAGCAGCTTGGCCGGGACTAGTTTGTCTGAGCAGTTCTTC. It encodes CASSLAGTSLSEQFF.

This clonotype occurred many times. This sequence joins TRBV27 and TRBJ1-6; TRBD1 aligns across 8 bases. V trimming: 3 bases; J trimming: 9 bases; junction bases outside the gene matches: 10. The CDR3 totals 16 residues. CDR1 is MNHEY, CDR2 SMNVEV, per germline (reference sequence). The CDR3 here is CASSFSSGQVVSPLHF. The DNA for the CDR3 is TGTGCCAGCAGTTTCTCCTCGGGACAGGTGGTTTCACCCCTCCACTTT.